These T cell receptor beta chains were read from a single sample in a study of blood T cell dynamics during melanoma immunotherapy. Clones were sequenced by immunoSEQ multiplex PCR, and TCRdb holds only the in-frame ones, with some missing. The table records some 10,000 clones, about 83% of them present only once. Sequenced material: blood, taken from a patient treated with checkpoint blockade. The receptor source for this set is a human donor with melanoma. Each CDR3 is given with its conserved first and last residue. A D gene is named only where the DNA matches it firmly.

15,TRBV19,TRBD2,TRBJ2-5,CASSTQRGPQETQYF
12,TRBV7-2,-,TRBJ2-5,CASSTERETQYF
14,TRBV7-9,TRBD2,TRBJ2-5,CASSLGGGRETQYF
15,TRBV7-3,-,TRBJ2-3,CASSLTGGGMDTQYF
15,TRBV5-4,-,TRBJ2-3,CASSPVGVSTDTQYF
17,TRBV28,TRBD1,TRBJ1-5,CASSSYRGLASGQPQHF
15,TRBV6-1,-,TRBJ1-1,CASSASTVGSTEAFF
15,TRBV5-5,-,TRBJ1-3,CASSFFSTWKVTIYF
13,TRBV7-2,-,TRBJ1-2,CASSLDNNYGYTF
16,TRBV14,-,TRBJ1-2,CASSQDLRGLGYGYTF
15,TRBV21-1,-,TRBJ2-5,CASSHPGQGWETQYF
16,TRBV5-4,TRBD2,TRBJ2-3,CASSLKLAGVTDTQYF
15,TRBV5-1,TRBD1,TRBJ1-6,CASSSLEGANSPLHF
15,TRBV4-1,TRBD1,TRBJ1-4,CASSPTGATNEKLFF
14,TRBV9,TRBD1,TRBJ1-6,CASRPQGDNSPLHF
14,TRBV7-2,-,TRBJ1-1,CASSDSPANTEAFF
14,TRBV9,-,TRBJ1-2,CASSGTRGGYGYTF
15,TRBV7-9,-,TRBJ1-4,CASSLAVLGGEKLFF
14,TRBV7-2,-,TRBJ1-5,CASSPDGSGQPQHF
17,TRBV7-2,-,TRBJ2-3,CASSPRRLTNPTDTQYF
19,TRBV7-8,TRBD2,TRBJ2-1,CASSLGLAGGKIPENEQFF
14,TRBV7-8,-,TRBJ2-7,CASSSGRGSYEQYF
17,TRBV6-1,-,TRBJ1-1,CASSEAGVGGRNTEAFF
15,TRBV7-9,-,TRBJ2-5,CASSLAMSIQETQYF
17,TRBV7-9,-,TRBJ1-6,CASSRIGGSSYNSPLHF
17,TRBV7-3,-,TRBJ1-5,CASLGREGFYGNQPQHF
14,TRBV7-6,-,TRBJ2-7,CASSPRDNAYEQYF
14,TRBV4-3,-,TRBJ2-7,CASSQDIGPYEQYF
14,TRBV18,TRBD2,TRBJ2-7,CASSPGGGAYEQYF
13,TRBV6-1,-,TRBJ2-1,CASTESSYNEQFF
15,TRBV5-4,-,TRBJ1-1,CASSLDVNRVSEAFF
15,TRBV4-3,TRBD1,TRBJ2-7,CASSQGQGTWYEQYF
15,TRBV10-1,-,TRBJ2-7,CASRGTFHTPLEQYF
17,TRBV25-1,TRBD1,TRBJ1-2,CASSEYGGQGRSYGYTF
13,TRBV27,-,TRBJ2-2,CASSLSSPGELFF
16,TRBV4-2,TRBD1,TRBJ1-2,CASSPSSYRGSYGYTF
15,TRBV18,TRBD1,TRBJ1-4,CASSPRDRSNEKLFF
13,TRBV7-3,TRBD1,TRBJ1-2,CASTIDRVGGYTF
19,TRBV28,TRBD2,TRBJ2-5,CASSQTSITSGDYQETQYF
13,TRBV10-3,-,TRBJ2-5,CAISESREETQYF
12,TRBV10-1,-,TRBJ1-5,CASSQQGQPQHF
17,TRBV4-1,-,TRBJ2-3,CASSQTLGGGGRDTQYF